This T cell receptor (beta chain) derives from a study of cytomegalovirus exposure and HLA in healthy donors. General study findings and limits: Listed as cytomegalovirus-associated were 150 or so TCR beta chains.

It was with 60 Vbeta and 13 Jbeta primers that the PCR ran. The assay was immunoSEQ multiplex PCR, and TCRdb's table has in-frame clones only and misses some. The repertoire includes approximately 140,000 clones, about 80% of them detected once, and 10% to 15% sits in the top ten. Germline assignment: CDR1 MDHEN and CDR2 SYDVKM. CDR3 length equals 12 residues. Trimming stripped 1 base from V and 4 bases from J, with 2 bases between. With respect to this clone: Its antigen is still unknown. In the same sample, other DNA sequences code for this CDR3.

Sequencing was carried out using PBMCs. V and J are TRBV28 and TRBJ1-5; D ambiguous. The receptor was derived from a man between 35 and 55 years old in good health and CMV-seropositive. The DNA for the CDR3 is TGTGCCAGCAGTTTATTAAATCAGCCCCAGCATTTT. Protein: CASSLLNQPQHF.